This TCR beta chain is from a study of cytomegalovirus exposure and HLA in healthy donors. Study-level findings and limits: Researchers had no immune exposure information except CMV serostatus available. A later examination showed that TCR association rates differed by HLA locus, with DRB1 most and HLA-C fewest.

With regard to this clone: Its target is not known.

The primer mix had 60 Vbeta and 13 Jbeta primers. Method: immunoSEQ multiplex PCR; TCRdb's copy keeps in-frame clones and lacks some. Of under 70,000 clones listed, about 76% were seen once; the top ten hold approximately 2.4%. This TCR derives from a female donor in good health and CMV-seronegative. Sequencing was performed on PBMCs.

The CDR3 DNA reads TGTGCCAGCGCGCCTCAAGGGGGAATAAAGCAGTACTTC. Protein sequence: CASAPQGGIKQYF. The chain joins TRBV7-9 to TRBJ2-7; possibly TRBD1 for D (6 bases). V lost 8 bases and J lost 8, with 19 bases in between. Germline values: CDR1 SEHNR, CDR2 FQNEAQ (reference sequence). CDR3 length: 13 residues.